The 6 T cell receptor beta chains listed next were all sequenced from one sample in a study of radiotherapy plus CTLA-4 blockade in lung cancer. TCRdb's copy holds only in-frame clones and misses some; the assay was immunoSEQ multiplex PCR. The sample holds some 110,000 clones, about four fifths seen once. The sample was peripheral blood, taken from a patient treated with radiotherapy plus ipilimumab. The receptors stem from a human donor with non-small cell lung cancer that progressed on radiotherapy plus ipilimumab. Some clones in this sample may be carry-over from other donors' samples.

This chain connects TRBV14 to TRBJ1-4; perhaps TRBD1 as D (6 bases). Germline CDR1 is SGHDN and CDR2 is FVKESK. V was cut by 0 bases and J by 8 bases, with 13 bases left in between. The CDR3 has 15 amino acids. CDR3 DNA sequence: TGTGCCAGCAGCCAAGATCCAGGGGTCGGGGAAAAACTGTTTTTT. Protein product: CASSQDPGVGEKLFF.

V is TRBV19 and J is TRBJ1-6; no reliable D call. V lost 3 bases to trimming and J lost 10 bases, with 13 bases between them. The CDR3 contains 14 residues. The V gene's germline CDR1 is LNHDA and CDR2 SQIVND (reference sequence). CDR3 region: CASSILEQPSPLHF. DNA for the CDR3: TGTGCCAGTAGTATTTTAGAACAGCCCTCACCCCTCCACTTT.

This chain links TRBV19 with TRBJ1-2; D ambiguous. The CDR3 totals 14 residues. The V end lost 5 bases, the J end lost 5 bases, and 15 bases lay between the germline ends. CDR1 and CDR2 from the germline V gene are LNHDA and SQIVND (reference sequence). CDR3 residues: CASSPRTALYGYTF. For the CDR3, the DNA is TGTGCCAGTAGTCCACGGACGGCTCTTTATGGCTACACCTTC.

In this sample, this clone turned up a few times. The chain recombines TRBV6-4 with TRBJ1-2; 8 positions match TRBD1. Per the germline V gene, CDR1 is MRHNA and CDR2 is SNTAGT. The V segment lost 5 bases and the J segment 2 bases; nucleotides outside the gene matches: 4. This CDR3 contains 14 residues. This CDR3 is CASSSGGANYGYTF. CDR3 nucleotide sequence: TGTGCCAGCAGTTCAGGGGGCGCGAACTATGGCTACACCTTC.

This clone appeared once. The chain recombines TRBV9 with TRBJ2-7; D is unclear. The germline CDR1 and CDR2 sequences are SGDLS and YYNGEE. V dropped 0 bases and J dropped 3 bases, with 13 bases sitting between them. The CDR3 is 15 amino acids. DNA for the CDR3: TGTGCCAGCAGCGTAGGAGCCAGCGCAGTCTACGAGCAGTACTTC. This translates into CASSVGASAVYEQYF.

This chain joins TRBV5-6 and TRBJ2-1; D might be TRBD1 or TRBD2, each matching 6 bases. V lost 2 bases and J lost 7, with 16 bases in between. This CDR3 has 15 residues. Germline V gene lookup returns CDR1 SGHDT and CDR2 YYEEEE. The CDR3 is CASSFSPGAGNEQFF. The CDR3 DNA follows: TGTGCCAGCAGCTTTAGTCCAGGGGCGGGAAATGAGCAGTTCTTC.